These 27 T cell receptor beta chains originate from one sample sequenced in a study of cytomegalovirus exposure and HLA in healthy donors. The PCR used 60 Vbeta and 13 Jbeta primers. Sequencing was performed with immunoSEQ multiplex PCR; in TCRdb, only in-frame clones are kept and a portion is missing. The table lists 81,000 or so clones, 75% to 85% of them singletons. Input material: PBMCs. These receptor sequences come from a man aged 45-65 years in good health and CMV-seropositive.

For this clone: Sequence at one end of the junction differs from germline and may be a read error. The chain links TRBV14 to TRBJ2-1; 10 bases align to TRBD1. This CDR3 is 12 amino acids long. Germline V CDR1 and CDR2: SGHDN, FVKESK. CDR3 protein: CASSNAGTGEIF. The CDR3 coding sequence is TGTGCCAGCAGCAATGCCGGGACAGGGGAAATCTTC.

The J gene is TRBJ1-1, the V gene TRBV13, with TRBD1 matching over 9 bases. The trim removed 2 bases at V and 3 bases at J, leaving 1 base unmatched. CDR1 is PRHDT, CDR2 FYEKMQ, per germline (reference sequence). CDR3 size: 14 residues. CDR3 in DNA: TGTGCCAGCAGCTTAACAGGGGGCTACACTGAAGCTTTCTTT. Its protein is CASSLTGGYTEAFF.

The V and J genes are TRBV11-1 and TRBJ2-5, with D possibly matching TRBD1 (6 bases). V was cut by 1 base and J by 5 bases, with 11 bases left in between. The CDR3 sequence is 14 residues long. The germline CDR1 and CDR2 sequences are SGHAT and FQDESV (reference sequence). CDR3 bases: TGTGCCAGCAGCTTAGATCAGGGGACGGAGACCCAGTACTTC. This translates into CASSLDQGTETQYF.

This chain connects TRBV5-1 to TRBJ2-5; 9 positions agree with TRBD2. Germline V gene lookup returns CDR1 SGHRS and CDR2 YFSETQ. The junction had 8 bases not matched to a gene; V was cut back by 6 bases and J by 5 bases. This CDR3 region has 14 residues. CDR3 residues: CASTVAGASETQYF. The CDR3 DNA sequence: TGCGCCAGCACCGTAGCGGGAGCAAGCGAGACCCAGTACTTC.

DNA of the CDR3: TGTGCCAGCAGTTTGGGACAGGGTGGAAACACCATATATTTT. Translated, it gives CASSLGQGGNTIYF. The genes are TRBV6-6 and TRBJ1-3; 9 bases are shared with TRBD1. The V gene end was trimmed by 4 bases and the J gene end by 3 bases; junction bases not matched to a gene: 1. From germline, CDR1 is MNHNY and CDR2 SVGAGI (reference sequence). The CDR3 spans 14 residues.

As concerns this clone: One end of the junction varies from germline; a read error may be responsible. This chain uses TRBV7-9 with TRBJ1-2; D is unclear. The length of the CDR3 is 15 residues. Looked up from germline, CDR1 is SEHNR and CDR2 is FQNEAQ (reference sequence). CDR3 DNA: TGTTCCAGCAGCGGTCCCGGAGTACCGCTCTATGGCTACACCTTC. Protein: CSSSGPGVPLYGYTF.

J is TRBJ2-7 and V is TRBV27, with a weak D call TRBD2 (6 bases). Looked up from germline, CDR1 is MNHEY and CDR2 is SMNVEV (reference sequence). This CDR3 is built from 15 residues. Trimming shortened V by 5 bases and J by 0 bases, and 14 bases separated the two germline ends. CDR3 sequence (DNA): TGTGCCAGCAGTCAATATGGGGGGTTCTCCTACGAGCAGTACTTC. Protein product: CASSQYGGFSYEQYF.

The chain has TRBV5-8 and TRBJ2-5; 9 bases are shared with TRBD2. V dropped 0 bases and J dropped 4; count of bases not matched to a gene: 10. The CDR3 runs 17 residues. Germline loops: CDR1 SGHTS, CDR2 YDEGEE. The CDR3 DNA follows: TGTGCCAGCAGCTTGGTCGAGAGCTTACTAGCGGGAGAGACCCAGTACTTC. Translating it yields CASSLVESLLAGETQYF.

V gene TRBV5-1 combines with J gene TRBJ1-3; D gene uncertain. Germline CDR1 is SGHRS and CDR2 is YFSETQ. The CDR3 totals 14 residues. Between the trimmed V and J ends, which lost 2 bases and 2 bases, there was a span of 8 bases. CDR3 protein: CASSFSSTGNTIYF. CDR3 coding DNA: TGCGCCAGCAGCTTTAGCTCAACTGGAAACACCATATATTTT.

The CDR3 sequence: CASSLDPAGLSGANVLTF. Written as DNA, the CDR3 is TGCGCCAGCAGCTTGGATCCAGCGGGACTTAGTGGGGCCAACGTCCTGACTTTC. This sequence joins TRBV5-1 and TRBJ2-6; TRBD2 matches at 7 bases. Germline CDR1 is SGHRS and CDR2 is YFSETQ. The junction had 9 bases not matched to a gene; V was cut back by 0 bases and J by 3 bases. This CDR3 contains 18 residues.

Remarks on this clone: The junction differs from germline at one of its ends, possibly a read error. The rearrangement joins TRBV19 to TRBJ2-6, with a tentative D call TRBD1 (6 bases). Germline V gene lookup returns CDR1 LNHDA and CDR2 SQIVND (reference sequence). The CDR3 totals 15 residues. CDR3 sequence reads: CASREQGSGANGLTF. CDR3 bases: TGTGCCAGTAGGGAACAGGGCTCTGGGGCCAACGGCCTGACTTTC.

This chain uses TRBV7-9 with TRBJ1-3; D perhaps matches TRBD1 (6 bases). Germline CDR1 reads SEHNR; CDR2 reads FQNEAQ (reference sequence). The ends were cut back, 6 bases at V and 0 bases at J, with 12 bases in the middle. The CDR3 spans 15 residues. CDR3 amino acids: CASRRRGISGNTIYF. The CDR3 nucleotides read TGTGCCAGCAGGCGAAGGGGGATCTCTGGAAACACCATATATTTT. Full variable domain (rest looked up from reference TRBV7-9 and TRBJ1-3): DTGVSQNPRHKITKRGQNVTFRCDPISEHNRLYWYRQTLGQGPEFLTYFQNEAQLEKSRLLSDRFSAERPKGSFSTLEIQRTEQGDSAMYLCASRRRGISGNTIYFGEGSWLTVV.

This sequence joins TRBV6-5 and TRBJ2-1, with D maybe TRBD2 (5 bases). The germline CDR1 and CDR2 sequences are MNHEY and SVGAGI. This CDR3 has 11 residues. V was pared by 8 bases and J by 10 bases, with 12 bases between. CDR3 coding DNA: TGTGCCAGCGAGGACTCCGTGGAGCAGTTCTTC. It yields the protein CASEDSVEQFF.

J is TRBJ1-5 and V is TRBV6-1; no clear D gene. Germline loops: CDR1 MNHNS, CDR2 SASEGT. This CDR3 has 13 residues. V lost 0 bases to trimming and J lost 6 bases, with 6 bases between them. CDR3 amino acids: CASSEASGQPQHF. The CDR3 DNA reads as TGTGCCAGCAGTGAAGCTTCCGGTCAGCCCCAGCATTTT.

This clone was seen a single time. This CDR3 is CASSLRTPRDTDTQYF. The CDR3, as DNA: TGTGCCAGCAGCCTCCGGACACCAAGGGACACAGATACGCAGTATTTT. The chain joins TRBV7-9 to TRBJ2-3, with D perhaps matching TRBD1 (5 bases). CDR3 length equals 16 residues. Trimming removed 5 bases from V and 2 bases from J, with 17 bases in between. In germline, CDR1 is SEHNR, CDR2 FQNEAQ (reference sequence).

This clone occurred a few times. The chain couples TRBV7-9 to TRBJ1-1; tentatively, D is TRBD1 (6 bases). Germline V gene data show CDR1 as SEHNR and CDR2 as FQNEAQ (reference sequence). V shed 7 bases and J shed 0 bases, with 18 bases lying between them. The CDR3 contains 16 residues. CDR3 residues: CASNRGGPNMNTEAFF. As DNA, the CDR3 is TGTGCCAGCAACCGGGGGGGGCCGAACATGAACACTGAAGCTTTCTTT. The full variable domain, rest sourced from reference TRBV7-9 and TRBJ1-1, is DTGVSQNPRHKITKRGQNVTFRCDPISEHNRLYWYRQTLGQGPEFLTYFQNEAQLEKSRLLSDRFSAERPKGSFSTLEIQRTEQGDSAMYLCASNRGGPNMNTEAFFGQGTRLTVV.

This clone was counted between two and nine times. Other DNA variants within this sample encode the same CDR3. The CDR3 is CASSLVSGAGNTIYF. The CDR3, as DNA: TGCGCCAGCAGCTTGGTCAGTGGAGCTGGAAACACCATATATTTT. The chain employs TRBV5-1 and TRBJ1-3, with no clear D. Germline assignment: CDR1 SGHRS and CDR2 YFSETQ. The V end lost 0 bases, the J end lost 2 bases, and 9 bases lay between the germline ends. The CDR3 contains 15 residues.

Concerning this clone itself: An end of the junction does not agree with germline; a read error may underlie this. The rearrangement uses TRBV7-2 and TRBJ2-6; 7 bases fit TRBD2. This CDR3 spans 14 amino acids. Germline lookup yields CDR1 SGHTA and CDR2 FQGNSA. The CDR3 nucleotides are TGTGCCAGCAGGACTAGCTCTGGGGCCAACGGCCTGACTTTC. Its translation: CASRTSSGANGLTF.

This clone occurred a few times. V gene TRBV18 combines with J gene TRBJ2-7; 13 nucleotides agree with TRBD2. The junction had 3 bases not matched to a gene; V was cut back by 4 bases and J by 3 bases. The CDR3 is 15 amino acids. CDR1 KGHSH and CDR2 LQKENI come from the germline V gene. The CDR3 protein is CASSLGTSGNYEQYF. CDR3 bases: TGTGCCAGCTCACTCGGGACTAGCGGGAACTACGAGCAGTACTTC.

The chain has TRBV7-9 and TRBJ2-5; D unclear. Germline assignment: CDR1 SEHNR and CDR2 FQNEAQ (reference sequence). The CDR3 length is 12 residues. V shed 3 bases and J shed 5 bases, with 7 bases lying between them. CDR3 coding DNA: TGTGCCAGCAGCTTTAGTTGGGAGACCCAGTACTTC. Residues: CASSFSWETQYF.

The chain couples TRBV7-2 to TRBJ2-3; D is unresolved. There are 15 residues in the CDR3. Germline CDR1 is SGHTA and CDR2 is FQGNSA. V was shortened by 5 bases and J by 1 base, with 13 bases between the two germline ends. CDR3 bases: TGTGCCAGCAGCGTTGTGAGGAGCCGCACAGATACGCAGTATTTT. Translation: CASSVVRSRTDTQYF.

In this sample, this clone turned up once. The V gene is TRBV11-3, the J gene TRBJ2-1; D might be TRBD2 (5 bases). The CDR3 sequence is 13 residues long. The germline V gene encodes CDR1 SGHNT and CDR2 YENEEA. The ends were cut back, 5 bases at V and 10 bases at J, with 15 bases in the middle. The CDR3 DNA is TGTGCCAGCAGCCGGACTGGCTTGGACGAGCAGTTCTTC. This encodes CASSRTGLDEQFF. The full variable domain, in which reference TRBV11-3 and TRBJ2-1 provide the parts outside the CDR3, is EAGVVQSPRYKIIEKKQPVAFWCNPISGHNTLYWYLQNLGQGPELLIRYENEEAVDDSQLPKDRFSAERLKGVDSTLKIQPAELGDSAVYLCASSRTGLDEQFFGPGTRLTVL.

The rearrangement links TRBV7-2 to TRBJ1-2; D remains unclear. The CDR3 has 12 residues. V gave up 5 bases and J gave up 7 bases, with 11 bases separating them. CDR1 SGHTA and CDR2 FQGNSA come from the germline V gene. The CDR3 is CASSPGPGGYTF. In DNA form, the CDR3 reads TGTGCCAGCAGCCCAGGTCCTGGTGGCTACACCTTC.

This rearrangement joins TRBV7-3 to TRBJ2-5; 7 nucleotides line up with TRBD1. CDR3 length equals 15 residues. Trimming removed 6 bases from V and 4 bases from J; junction bases left unmatched: 11. Per the germline V gene, CDR1 is SGHTA and CDR2 is FQGTGA. This chain's CDR3 is CASSLQGQSAETQYF. CDR3 bases: TGTGCCAGCAGTTTACAGGGGCAATCGGCAGAGACCCAGTACTTC.

The J gene is TRBJ1-2, the V gene TRBV7-2, with 7 bases fitting TRBD1. The V segment lost 6 bases and the J segment 7 bases; nucleotides outside the gene matches: 8. This CDR3 is 13 amino acids long. CDR1 and CDR2 (germline): SGHTA, FQGNSA. The CDR3 nucleotides are TGTGCCAGCAGGAACGACAGGGAATTTGGCTACACCTTC. Encoded protein: CASRNDREFGYTF.

This sequence joins TRBV11-2 and TRBJ2-3; tentatively, D is TRBD1 (5 bases). CDR1 is SGHAT, CDR2 FQNNGV, per germline. This CDR3 spans 13 amino acids. The V and J ends lost 4 bases and 3 bases respectively, with 8 bases between them. CDR3 region: CASSWGSTDTQYF. The CDR3 bases are TGTGCCAGCAGCTGGGGCTCTACAGATACGCAGTATTTT.

The chain links TRBV6-6 to TRBJ2-7; 9 nucleotides match TRBD1. The CDR3 runs 13 residues. Germline lookup yields CDR1 MNHNY and CDR2 SVGAGI (reference sequence). The trim removed 6 bases at V and 3 bases at J, leaving 3 bases unmatched. CDR3 sequence: CASRPGQGYEQYF. CDR3 DNA: TGTGCCAGCAGACCGGGACAGGGCTACGAGCAGTACTTC.